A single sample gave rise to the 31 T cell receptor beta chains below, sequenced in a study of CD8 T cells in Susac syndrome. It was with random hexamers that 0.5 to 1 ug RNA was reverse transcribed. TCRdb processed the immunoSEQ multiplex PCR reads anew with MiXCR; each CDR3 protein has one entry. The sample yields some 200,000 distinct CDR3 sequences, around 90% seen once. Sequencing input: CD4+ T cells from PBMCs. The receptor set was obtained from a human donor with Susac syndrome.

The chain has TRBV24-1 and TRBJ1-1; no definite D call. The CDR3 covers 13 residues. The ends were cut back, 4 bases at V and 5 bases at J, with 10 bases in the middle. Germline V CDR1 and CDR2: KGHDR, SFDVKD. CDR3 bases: TGTGCCACCAGTGACAACCTAGGGACTGAAGCTTTCTTT. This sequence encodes CATSDNLGTEAFF.

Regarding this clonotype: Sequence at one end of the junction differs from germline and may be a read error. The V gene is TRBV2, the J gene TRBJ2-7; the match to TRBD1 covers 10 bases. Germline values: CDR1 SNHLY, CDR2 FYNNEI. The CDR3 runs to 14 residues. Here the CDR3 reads CASSAGTGAYGQYF. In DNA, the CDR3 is TGTGCCAGCAGTGCCGGGACAGGGGCCTACGGGCAGTACTTC.

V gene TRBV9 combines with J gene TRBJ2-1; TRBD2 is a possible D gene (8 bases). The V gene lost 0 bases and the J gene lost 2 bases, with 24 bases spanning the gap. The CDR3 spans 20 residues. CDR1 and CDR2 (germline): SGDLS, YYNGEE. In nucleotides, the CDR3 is TGTGCCAGCAGCGTAGAAGCAGGGGGACTCGGGAGGGGAACCTACAATGAGCAGTTCTTC. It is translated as CASSVEAGGLGRGTYNEQFF.

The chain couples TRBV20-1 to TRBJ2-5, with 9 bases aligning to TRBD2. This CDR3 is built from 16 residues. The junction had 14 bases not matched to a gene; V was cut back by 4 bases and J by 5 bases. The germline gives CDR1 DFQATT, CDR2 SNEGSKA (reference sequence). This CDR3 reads CSATTGLALSRETQYF. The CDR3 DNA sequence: TGCAGTGCTACGACAGGACTAGCGCTGTCTCGGGAGACCCAGTACTTC.

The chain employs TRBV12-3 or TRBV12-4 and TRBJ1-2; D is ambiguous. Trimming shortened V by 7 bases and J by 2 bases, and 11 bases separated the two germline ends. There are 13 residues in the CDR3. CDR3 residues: CASTSDGNYGYTF. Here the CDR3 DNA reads TGTGCCAGCACCTCGGACGGAAACTATGGCTACACCTTC.

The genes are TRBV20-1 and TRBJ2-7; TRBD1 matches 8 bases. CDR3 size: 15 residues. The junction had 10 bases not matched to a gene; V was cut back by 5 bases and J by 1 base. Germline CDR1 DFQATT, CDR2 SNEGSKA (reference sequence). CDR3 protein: CSASRGTGGSYEQYF. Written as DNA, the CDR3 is TGCAGTGCTTCAAGAGGGACAGGAGGTTCCTACGAGCAGTACTTC.

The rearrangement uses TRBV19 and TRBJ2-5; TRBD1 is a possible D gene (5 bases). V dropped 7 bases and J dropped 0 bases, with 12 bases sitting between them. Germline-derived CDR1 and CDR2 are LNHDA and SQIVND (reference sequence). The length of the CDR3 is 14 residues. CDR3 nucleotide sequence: TGTGCCAGTACTAACCGACAGAACCAAGAGACCCAGTACTTC. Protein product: CASTNRQNQETQYF.

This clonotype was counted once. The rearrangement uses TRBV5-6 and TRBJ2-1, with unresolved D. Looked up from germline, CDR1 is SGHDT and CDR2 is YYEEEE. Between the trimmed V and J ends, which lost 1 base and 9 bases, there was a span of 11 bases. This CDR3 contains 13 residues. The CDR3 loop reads CASSLFGSSEQFF. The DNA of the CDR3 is TGTGCCAGCAGCTTGTTCGGTTCGAGTGAGCAGTTCTTC.

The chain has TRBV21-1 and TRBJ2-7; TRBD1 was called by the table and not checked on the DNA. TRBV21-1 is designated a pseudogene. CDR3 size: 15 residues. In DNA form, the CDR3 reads TGTGCTAGCAGCCCCAGGAGCACAGGGCGGTACGAGCAGTACTTC. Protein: CASSPRSTGRYEQYF.

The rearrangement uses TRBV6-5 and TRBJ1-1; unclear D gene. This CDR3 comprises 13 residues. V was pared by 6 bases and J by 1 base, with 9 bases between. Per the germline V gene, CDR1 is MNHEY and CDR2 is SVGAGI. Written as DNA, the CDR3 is TGTGCCAGCAGACCCCTAGAGAACACTGAAGCTTTCTTT. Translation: CASRPLENTEAFF.

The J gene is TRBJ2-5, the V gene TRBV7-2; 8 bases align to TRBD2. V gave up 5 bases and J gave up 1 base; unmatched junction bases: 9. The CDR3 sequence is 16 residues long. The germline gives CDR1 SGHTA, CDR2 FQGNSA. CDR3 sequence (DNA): TGTGCCAGCAGCGGGGGGATAGCGGGGACCCAAGAGACCCAGTACTTC. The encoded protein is CASSGGIAGTQETQYF.

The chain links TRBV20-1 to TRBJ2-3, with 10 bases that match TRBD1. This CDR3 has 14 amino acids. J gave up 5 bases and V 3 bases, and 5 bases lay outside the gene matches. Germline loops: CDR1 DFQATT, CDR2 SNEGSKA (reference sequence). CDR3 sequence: CSARGGQGIDTQYF. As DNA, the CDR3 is TGCAGTGCTAGGGGGGGACAGGGGATAGATACGCAGTATTTT.

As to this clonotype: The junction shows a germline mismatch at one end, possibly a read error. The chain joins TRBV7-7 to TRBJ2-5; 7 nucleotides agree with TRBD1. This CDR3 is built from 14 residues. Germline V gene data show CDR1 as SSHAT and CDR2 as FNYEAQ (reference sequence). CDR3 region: CASSLGTAQETQYF. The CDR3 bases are TGTGCTAGCAGCTTAGGGACAGCCCAAGAGACCCAGTACTTC.

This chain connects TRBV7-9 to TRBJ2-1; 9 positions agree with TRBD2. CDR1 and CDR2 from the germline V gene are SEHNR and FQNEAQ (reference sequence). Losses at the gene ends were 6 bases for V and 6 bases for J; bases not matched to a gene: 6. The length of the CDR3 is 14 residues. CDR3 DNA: TGTGCCAGCAGAAGCGCGGGAGGGATCAATGAGCAGTTCTTC. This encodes CASRSAGGINEQFF.

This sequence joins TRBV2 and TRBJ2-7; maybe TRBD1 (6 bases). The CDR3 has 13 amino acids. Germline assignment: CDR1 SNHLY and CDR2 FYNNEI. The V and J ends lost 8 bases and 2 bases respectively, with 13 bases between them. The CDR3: CASHDRRTYEQYF. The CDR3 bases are TGTGCCAGCCATGACAGGAGGACCTACGAGCAGTACTTC.

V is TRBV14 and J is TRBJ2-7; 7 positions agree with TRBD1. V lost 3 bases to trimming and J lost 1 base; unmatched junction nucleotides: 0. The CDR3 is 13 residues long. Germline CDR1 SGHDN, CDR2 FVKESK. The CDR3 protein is CASSHRGSYEQYF. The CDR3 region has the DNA TGTGCCAGCAGCCACAGGGGGTCCTACGAGCAGTACTTC.

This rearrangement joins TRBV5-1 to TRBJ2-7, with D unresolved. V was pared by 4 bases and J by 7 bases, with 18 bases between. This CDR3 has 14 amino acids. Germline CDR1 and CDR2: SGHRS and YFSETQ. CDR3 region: CASSPLVLAREQYF. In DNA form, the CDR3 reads TGCGCCAGCAGCCCGTTGGTGTTAGCCCGGGAGCAGTACTTC.

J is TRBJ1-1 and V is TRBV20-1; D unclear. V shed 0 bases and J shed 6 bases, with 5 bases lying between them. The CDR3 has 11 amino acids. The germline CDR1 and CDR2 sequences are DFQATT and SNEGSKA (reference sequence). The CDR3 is CSARDFPEAFF. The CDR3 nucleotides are TGCAGTGCTAGAGATTTTCCTGAAGCTTTCTTT.

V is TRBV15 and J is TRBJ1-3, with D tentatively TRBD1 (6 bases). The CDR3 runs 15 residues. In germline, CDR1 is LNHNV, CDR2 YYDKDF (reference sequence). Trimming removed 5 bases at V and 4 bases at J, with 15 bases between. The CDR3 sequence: CATSGMTGRGNTIYF. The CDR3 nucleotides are TGTGCCACCAGCGGAATGACAGGACGAGGAAACACCATATATTTT. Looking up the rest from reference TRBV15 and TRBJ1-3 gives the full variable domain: DAMVIQNPRYQVTQFGKPVTLSCSQTLNHNVMYWYQQKSSQAPKLLFHYYDKDFNNEADTPDNFQSRRPNTSFCFLDIRSPGLGDTAMYLCATSGMTGRGNTIYFGEGSWLTVV.

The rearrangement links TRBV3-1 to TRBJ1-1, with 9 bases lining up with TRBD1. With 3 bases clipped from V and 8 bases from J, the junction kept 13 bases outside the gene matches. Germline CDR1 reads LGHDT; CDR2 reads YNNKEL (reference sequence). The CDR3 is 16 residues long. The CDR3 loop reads CASSQGLGQGTGEAFF. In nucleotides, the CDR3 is TGTGCCAGCAGCCAGGGGCTCGGACAGGGGACAGGGGAAGCTTTCTTT.

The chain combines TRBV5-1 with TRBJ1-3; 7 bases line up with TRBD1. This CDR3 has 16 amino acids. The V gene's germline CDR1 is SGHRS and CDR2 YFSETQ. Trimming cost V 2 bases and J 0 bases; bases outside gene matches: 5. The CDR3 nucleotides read TGCGCCAGCAGCTTAAACAGGGGCCACTCTGGAAACACCATATATTTT. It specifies CASSLNRGHSGNTIYF. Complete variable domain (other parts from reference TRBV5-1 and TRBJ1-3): KAGVTQTPRYLIKTRGQQVTLSCSPISGHRSVSWYQQTPGQGLQFLFEYFSETQRNKGNFPGRFSGRQFSNSRSEMNVSTLELGDSALYLCASSLNRGHSGNTIYFGEGSWLTVV.

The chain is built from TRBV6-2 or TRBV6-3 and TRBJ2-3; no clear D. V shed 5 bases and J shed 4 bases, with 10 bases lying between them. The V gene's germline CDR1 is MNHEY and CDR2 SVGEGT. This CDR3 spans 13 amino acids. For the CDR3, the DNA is TGTGCCAGCAGTCTCTCAACACCAGATACGCAGTATTTT. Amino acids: CASSLSTPDTQYF.

This CDR3 is CASSLDQSGTQYF. CDR3 DNA: TGCGCCAGCAGCTTGGACCAATCGGGGACCCAGTACTTC. The gene calls are TRBV5-1 and TRBJ2-5, with D uncertain. The germline V gene has CDR1 SGHRS and CDR2 YFSETQ. Trimming took off 0 bases at V and 7 bases at J, with 10 bases between the two ends. CDR3 length equals 13 residues. The full variable domain, rest sourced from reference TRBV5-1 and TRBJ2-5, is KAGVTQTPRYLIKTRGQQVTLSCSPISGHRSVSWYQQTPGQGLQFLFEYFSETQRNKGNFPGRFSGRQFSNSRSEMNVSTLELGDSALYLCASSLDQSGTQYFGPGTRLLVL.

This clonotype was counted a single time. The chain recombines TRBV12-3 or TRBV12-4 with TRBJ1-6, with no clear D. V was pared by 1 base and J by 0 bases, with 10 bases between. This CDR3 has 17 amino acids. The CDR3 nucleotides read TGTGCCAGCAGTTTAGACGCACCTAGCTCCTATAATTCACCCCTCCACTTT. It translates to CASSLDAPSSYNSPLHF.

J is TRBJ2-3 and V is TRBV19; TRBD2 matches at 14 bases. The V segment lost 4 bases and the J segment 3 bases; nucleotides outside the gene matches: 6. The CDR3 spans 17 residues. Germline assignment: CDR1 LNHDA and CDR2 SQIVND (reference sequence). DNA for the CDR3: TGTGCCAGTAGTAAGACTAGCGGGAGGGCCGAGACAGATACGCAGTATTTT. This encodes CASSKTSGRAETDTQYF.

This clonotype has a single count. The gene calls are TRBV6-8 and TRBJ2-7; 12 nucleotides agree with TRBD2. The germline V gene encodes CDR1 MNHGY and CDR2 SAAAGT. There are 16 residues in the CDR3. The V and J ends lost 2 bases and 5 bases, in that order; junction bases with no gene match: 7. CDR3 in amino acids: CASSYVGLAGSHEQYF. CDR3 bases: TGTGCCAGCAGTTACGTCGGACTAGCGGGATCCCACGAGCAGTACTTC.

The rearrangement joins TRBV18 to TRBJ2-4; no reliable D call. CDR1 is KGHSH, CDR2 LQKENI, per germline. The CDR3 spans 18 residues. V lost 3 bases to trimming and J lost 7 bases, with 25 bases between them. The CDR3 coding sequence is TGTGCCAGCTCACCTTACTTCGCATCGGTAGGTGCCGTCAACATTCAGTACTTC. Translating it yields CASSPYFASVGAVNIQYF.

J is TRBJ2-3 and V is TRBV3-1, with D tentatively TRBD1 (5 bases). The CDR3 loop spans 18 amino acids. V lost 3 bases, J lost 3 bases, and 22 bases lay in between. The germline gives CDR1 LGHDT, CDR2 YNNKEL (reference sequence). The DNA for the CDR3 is TGTGCCAGCAGCCAGCGACAGAATCCCTCCAGAAGTACAGATACGCAGTATTTT. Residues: CASSQRQNPSRSTDTQYF.

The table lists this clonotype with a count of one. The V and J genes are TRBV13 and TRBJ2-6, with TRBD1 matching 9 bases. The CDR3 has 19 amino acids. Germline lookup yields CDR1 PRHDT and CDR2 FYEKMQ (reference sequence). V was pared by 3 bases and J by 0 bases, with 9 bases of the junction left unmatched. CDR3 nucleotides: TGTGCCAGCAGCTTCCACCGGGACAGGGCTATCTCTGGGGCCAACGTCCTGACTTTC. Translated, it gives CASSFHRDRAISGANVLTF.

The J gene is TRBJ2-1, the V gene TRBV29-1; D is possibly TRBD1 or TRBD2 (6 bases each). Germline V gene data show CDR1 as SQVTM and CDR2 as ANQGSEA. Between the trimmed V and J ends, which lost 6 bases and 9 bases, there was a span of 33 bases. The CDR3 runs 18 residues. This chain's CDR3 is CSVESGRKGGELKGEQFF. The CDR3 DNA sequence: TGCAGCGTCGAATCGGGAAGGAAGGGGGGAGAGCTAAAGGGTGAGCAGTTCTTC.

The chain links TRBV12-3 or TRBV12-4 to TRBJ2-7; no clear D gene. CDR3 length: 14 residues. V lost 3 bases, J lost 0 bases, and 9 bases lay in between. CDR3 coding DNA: TGTGCCAGCAGTTTTAGGGTAAGCTCCTACGAGCAGTACTTC. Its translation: CASSFRVSSYEQYF.